One T cell receptor (beta chain) is described in this entry. Its specificity is not known. An end of the junction differs from the germline gene, which may be a read error. This entry is derived from a study of cytomegalovirus exposure and HLA in healthy donors. Study-wide results and limits: Cytomegalovirus association was listed for about 150 TCR beta chains. About 87% or about 30% of the time was how often most TCR beta V segments were productive, according to an earlier analysis.

Germline CDR1 reads SEHNR; CDR2 reads FQNEAQ (reference sequence). The CDR3 contains 15 residues. Both 60 Vbeta primers and 13 Jbeta primers went into the PCR. The table came from immunoSEQ multiplex PCR; TCRdb's copy has only in-frame clones and leaves some out. The sample contains 160,000 or so clones, under 90% of which appear only once. Sequencing used PBMCs. V and J are TRBV7-9 and TRBJ2-3; TRBD2 matches 7 bases. This TCR derives from a young man in good health and CMV-seronegative. For the CDR3, the DNA is TGTTCCAGCAGCCCCGGTCCCTTAGCGGGAGATACGCAGTATTTT. Translating it yields CSSSPGPLAGDTQYF.